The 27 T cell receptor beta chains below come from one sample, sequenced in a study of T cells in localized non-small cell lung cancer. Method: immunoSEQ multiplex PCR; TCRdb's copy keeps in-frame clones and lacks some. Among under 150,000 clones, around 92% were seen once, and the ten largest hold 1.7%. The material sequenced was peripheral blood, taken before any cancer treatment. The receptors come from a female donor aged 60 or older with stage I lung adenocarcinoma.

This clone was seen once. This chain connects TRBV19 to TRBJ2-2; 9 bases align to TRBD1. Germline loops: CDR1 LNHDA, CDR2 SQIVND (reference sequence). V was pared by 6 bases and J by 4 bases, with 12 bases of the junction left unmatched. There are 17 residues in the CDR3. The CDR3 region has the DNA TGTGCCAGTAGGGGACAGGGTCAAAGGATAGTCACCGGGGAGCTGTTTTTT. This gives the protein CASRGQGQRIVTGELFF.

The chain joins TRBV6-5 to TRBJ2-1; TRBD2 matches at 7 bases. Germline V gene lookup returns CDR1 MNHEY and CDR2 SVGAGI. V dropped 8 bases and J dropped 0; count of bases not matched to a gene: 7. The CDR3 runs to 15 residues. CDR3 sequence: CASGLAVGSYNEQFF. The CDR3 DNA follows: TGTGCCAGCGGGCTAGCGGTAGGCTCCTACAATGAGCAGTTCTTC.

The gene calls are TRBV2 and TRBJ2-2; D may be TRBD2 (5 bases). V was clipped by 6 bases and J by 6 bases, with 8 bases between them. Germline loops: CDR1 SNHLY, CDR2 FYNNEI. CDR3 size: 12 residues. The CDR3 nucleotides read TGTGCCAGCAGGAAGGAGGCCGGGGAGCTGTTTTTT. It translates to CASRKEAGELFF.

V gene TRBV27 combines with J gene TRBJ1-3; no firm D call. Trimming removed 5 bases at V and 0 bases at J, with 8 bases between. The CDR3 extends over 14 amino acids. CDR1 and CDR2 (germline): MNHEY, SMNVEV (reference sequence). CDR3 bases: TGTGCCAGCAGTGGGCAGAGCTCTGGAAACACCATATATTTT. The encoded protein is CASSGQSSGNTIYF.

CDR3 coding DNA: TGTGCCAGCAGTTTGCTAACTTTGTACAATGAGCAGTTCTTC. This sequence encodes CASSLLTLYNEQFF. V gene TRBV28 combines with J gene TRBJ2-1, with D unclear. There are 14 residues in the CDR3. The ends were cut back, 3 bases at V and 4 bases at J, with 10 bases in the middle. Germline loops: CDR1 MDHEN, CDR2 SYDVKM.

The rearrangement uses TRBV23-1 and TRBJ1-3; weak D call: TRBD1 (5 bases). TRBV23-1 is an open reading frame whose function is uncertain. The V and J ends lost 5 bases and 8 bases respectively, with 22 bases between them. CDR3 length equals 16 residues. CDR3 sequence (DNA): TGCGCCAGCAGTTACCACGGAGGGGCTCTTAGACACACCATATATTTT. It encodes CASSYHGGALRHTIYF.

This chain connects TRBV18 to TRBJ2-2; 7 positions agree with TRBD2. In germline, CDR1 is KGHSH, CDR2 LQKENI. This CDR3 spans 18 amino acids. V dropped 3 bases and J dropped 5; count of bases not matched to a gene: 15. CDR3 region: CASSPVLGGSFVTGELFF. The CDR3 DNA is TGTGCCAGCTCACCTGTTCTCGGCGGGAGTTTCGTGACCGGGGAGCTGTTTTTT.

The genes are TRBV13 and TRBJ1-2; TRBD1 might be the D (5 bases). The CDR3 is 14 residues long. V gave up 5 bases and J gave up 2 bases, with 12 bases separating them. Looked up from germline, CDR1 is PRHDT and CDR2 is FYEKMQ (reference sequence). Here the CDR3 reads CASSLGTRNYGYTF. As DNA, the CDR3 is TGTGCCAGCAGCCTCGGGACGAGGAACTATGGCTACACCTTC.

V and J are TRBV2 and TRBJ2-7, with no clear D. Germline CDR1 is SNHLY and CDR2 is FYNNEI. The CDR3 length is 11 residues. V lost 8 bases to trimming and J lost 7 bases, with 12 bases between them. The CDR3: CASGLPLEQYF. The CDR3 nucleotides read TGTGCCAGCGGGCTACCTTTAGAGCAGTACTTC.

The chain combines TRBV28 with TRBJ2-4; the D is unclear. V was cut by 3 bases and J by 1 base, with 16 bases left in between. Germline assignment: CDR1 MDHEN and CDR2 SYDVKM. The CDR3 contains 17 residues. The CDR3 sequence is CASSFLRGASAKNIQYF. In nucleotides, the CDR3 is TGTGCCAGCAGTTTCCTACGTGGAGCGTCGGCCAAAAACATTCAGTACTTC.

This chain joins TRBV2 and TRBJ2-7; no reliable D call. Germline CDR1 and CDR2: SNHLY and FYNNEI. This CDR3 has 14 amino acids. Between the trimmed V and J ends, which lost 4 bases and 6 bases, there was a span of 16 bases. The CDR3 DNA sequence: TGTGCCAGCAGTGTGAAAGCGCAGATCACCGAGCAGTACTTC. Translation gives CASSVKAQITEQYF.

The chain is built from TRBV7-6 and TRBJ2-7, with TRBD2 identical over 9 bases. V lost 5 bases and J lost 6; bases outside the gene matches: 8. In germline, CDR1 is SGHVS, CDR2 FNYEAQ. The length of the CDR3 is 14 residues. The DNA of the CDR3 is TGTGCCAGCAGCCTTAGCGGGAGTGGAGGCGAGCAGTACTTC. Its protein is CASSLSGSGGEQYF.

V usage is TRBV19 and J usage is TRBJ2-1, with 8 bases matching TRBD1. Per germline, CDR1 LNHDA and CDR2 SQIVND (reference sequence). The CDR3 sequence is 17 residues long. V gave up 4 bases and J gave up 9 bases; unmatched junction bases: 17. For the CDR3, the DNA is TGTGCCAGTAGTAACGATAAGCCCGGGACAGGCTATCTTGAGCAGTTCTTC. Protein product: CASSNDKPGTGYLEQFF.

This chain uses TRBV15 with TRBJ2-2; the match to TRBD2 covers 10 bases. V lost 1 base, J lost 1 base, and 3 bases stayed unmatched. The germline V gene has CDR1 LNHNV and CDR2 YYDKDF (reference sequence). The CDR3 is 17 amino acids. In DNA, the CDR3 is TGTGCCACCAGCAGAGCTAGCGGGAGAGGGAACACCGGGGAGCTGTTTTTT. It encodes CATSRASGRGNTGELFF.

CDR3 residues: CASQLLAGVSYEQYF. DNA of the CDR3: TGCGCCAGTCAACTTTTAGCGGGAGTGTCCTACGAGCAGTACTTC. The chain links TRBV10-2 to TRBJ2-7; 9 nucleotides line up with TRBD2. There are 15 residues in the CDR3. Germline V gene lookup returns CDR1 WSHSY and CDR2 SAAADI. V was clipped by 9 bases and J by 1 base; unmatched bases: 10.

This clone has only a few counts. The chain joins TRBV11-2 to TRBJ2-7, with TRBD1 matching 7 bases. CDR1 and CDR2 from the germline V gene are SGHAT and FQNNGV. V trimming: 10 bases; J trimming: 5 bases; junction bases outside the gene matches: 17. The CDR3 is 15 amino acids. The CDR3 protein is CAIKAYLGGRNEQYF. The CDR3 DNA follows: TGTGCCATAAAAGCTTATTTAGGGGGCAGGAACGAGCAGTACTTC.

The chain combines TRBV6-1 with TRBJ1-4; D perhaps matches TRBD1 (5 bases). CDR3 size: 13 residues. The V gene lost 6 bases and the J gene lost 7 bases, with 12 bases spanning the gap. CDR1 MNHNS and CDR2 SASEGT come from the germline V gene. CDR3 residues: CASRGETVEKLFF. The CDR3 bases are TGTGCCAGCAGGGGGGAGACAGTTGAAAAACTGTTTTTT.

CDR3 in amino acids: CATSRLRGDTGELFF. Written as DNA, the CDR3 is TGTGCCACCAGCAGATTACGGGGAGACACCGGGGAGCTGTTTTTT. This chain uses TRBV15 with TRBJ2-2; D may be TRBD2 (5 bases). Germline CDR1 reads LNHNV; CDR2 reads YYDKDF (reference sequence). CDR3 size: 15 residues. V lost 2 bases and J lost 3, with 10 bases in between.

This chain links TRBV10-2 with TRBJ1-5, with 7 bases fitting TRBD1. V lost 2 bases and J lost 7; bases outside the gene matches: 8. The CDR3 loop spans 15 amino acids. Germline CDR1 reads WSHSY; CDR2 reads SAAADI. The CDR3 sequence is CASSEGFPGGQPQHF. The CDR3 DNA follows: TGCGCCAGCAGTGAGGGGTTTCCAGGGGGGCAGCCCCAGCATTTT.

The CDR3 here is CASSYERGPYEQYF. The CDR3 nucleotides are TGTGCCAGCAGCTACGAGCGGGGCCCCTACGAGCAGTACTTC. The chain couples TRBV11-1 to TRBJ2-7; 7 bases fit TRBD2. V lost 4 bases to trimming and J lost 2 bases; unmatched junction nucleotides: 5. CDR3 length equals 14 residues. CDR1 and CDR2 (germline): SGHAT, FQDESV (reference sequence).

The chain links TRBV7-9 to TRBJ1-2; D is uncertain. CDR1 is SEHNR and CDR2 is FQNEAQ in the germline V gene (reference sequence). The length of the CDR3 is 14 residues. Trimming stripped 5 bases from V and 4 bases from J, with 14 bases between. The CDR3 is CASSPVADTYGYTF. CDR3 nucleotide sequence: TGTGCCAGCAGCCCTGTCGCAGACACCTATGGCTACACCTTC.

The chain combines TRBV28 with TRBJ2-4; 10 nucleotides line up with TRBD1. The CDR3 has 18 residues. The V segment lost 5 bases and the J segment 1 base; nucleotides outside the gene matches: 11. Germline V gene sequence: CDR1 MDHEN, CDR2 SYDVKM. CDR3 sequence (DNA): TGTGCCAGCAGTCCCCGGGACAGGGGAAGAAGTGCCAAAAACATTCAGTACTTC. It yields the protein CASSPRDRGRSAKNIQYF.

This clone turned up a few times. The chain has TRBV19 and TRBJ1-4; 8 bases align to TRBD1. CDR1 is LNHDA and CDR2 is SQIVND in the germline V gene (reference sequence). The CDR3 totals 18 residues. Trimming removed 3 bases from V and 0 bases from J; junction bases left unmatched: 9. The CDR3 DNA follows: TGTGCCAGTAGTATGATCAGGCAGGGGGCTGCAACTAATGAAAAACTGTTTTTT. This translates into CASSMIRQGAATNEKLFF.

The CDR3 bases are TGTGCCAGCAGTTCCCCCCCCGGGGGCGCGGGTGTCCCCTACAATGAGCAGTTCTTC. Protein product: CASSSPPGGAGVPYNEQFF. This sequence joins TRBV28 and TRBJ2-1, with D perhaps assigned TRBD1 or TRBD2 (6 bases each). CDR1 is MDHEN, CDR2 SYDVKM, per germline. The CDR3 has 19 residues. The V end lost 4 bases, the J end lost 2 bases, and 24 bases lay between the germline ends.

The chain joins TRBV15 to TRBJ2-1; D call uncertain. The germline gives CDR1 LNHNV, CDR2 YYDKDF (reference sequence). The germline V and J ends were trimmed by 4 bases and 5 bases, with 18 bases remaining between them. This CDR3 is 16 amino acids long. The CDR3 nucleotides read TGTGCCACCAGCAAAAGATTGGGCGGTGGGGACAATGAGCAGTTCTTC. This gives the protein CATSKRLGGGDNEQFF.

The CDR3 nucleotides read TGTGCCAGCAGCCTAGGGACAGGGATATATCAGCCCCAGCATTTT. It codes for CASSLGTGIYQPQHF. The chain joins TRBV5-8 to TRBJ1-5, with TRBD1 identical over 9 bases. Unmatched junction bases numbered 7, after V lost 4 bases and J lost 5 bases. There are 15 residues in the CDR3. CDR1 is SGHTS and CDR2 is YDEGEE in the germline V gene.

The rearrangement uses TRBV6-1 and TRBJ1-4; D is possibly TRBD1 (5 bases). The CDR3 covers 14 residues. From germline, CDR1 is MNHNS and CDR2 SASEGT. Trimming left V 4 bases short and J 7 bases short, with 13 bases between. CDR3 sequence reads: CASSAQGKSEKLFF. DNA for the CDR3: TGTGCCAGCAGTGCCCAGGGAAAGAGTGAAAAACTGTTTTTT.